This T cell receptor (beta chain) was found in a study of regulatory T cells in long-lasting Graves disease. Findings of the study overall: Preferential use of TRBV28, TRBJ1-2 and TRBJ2-5 was seen in persistent disease.

Arm-PCR of CDR3 regions and iRepertoire HTBI primers were the basis on which TCR beta libraries were built. TCRdb passed the multiplex PCR reads through MiXCR, listing each CDR3 protein once. The sample holds 200,000 to 250,000 distinct CDR3 sequences, around 18% seen once. Time point described: newly diagnosed GD, antithyroid drugs for less than 3 months. Extracted PBMC RNA gave rise to the TCR library. The junction had 11 bases not matched to a gene; V was cut back by 6 bases and J by 2 bases. The CDR3 consists of 16 residues. CDR1 is LNHDA and CDR2 is SQIVND in the germline V gene (reference sequence). Notes on this clonotype: What it binds is not known.

The chain uses TRBV19 and TRBJ2-7; 9 nucleotides line up with TRBD1. The specimen was peripheral blood mononuclear cells (PBMCs), collected at new diagnosis, from a patient treated with antithyroid drugs. This TCR came from a female donor with Graves disease. DNA for the CDR3: TGTGCCAGTAGCTACGCCGGGGGACAGGGAACCTACGAGCAGTACTTC. Translating gives CASSYAGGQGTYEQYF.